The 2 T cell receptor beta chains in this list originate from one sample, sequenced in a study of tumor-infiltrating lymphocytes in oesophageal squamous cell carcinoma. TCRdb processed the PCR reads anew with MiXCR; each CDR3 protein has one entry. The table includes approximately 15,000 distinct CDR3 sequences, 53% detected once. Material: esophageal tumor tissue. The receptors were gathered from a male donor with esophageal squamous cell carcinoma.

This clonotype was counted at least ten times. This chain links TRBV7-3 with TRBJ2-3; 11 bases align to TRBD1. Germline assignment: CDR1 SGHTA and CDR2 FQGTGA. This CDR3 contains 16 residues. After removal of 2 bases from V and 5 bases from J, the junction contained 6 bases not matched to a gene. The CDR3 here is CASSLGRTGGGDTQYF. The DNA of the CDR3 is TGTGCCAGCAGCTTAGGAAGGACAGGGGGCGGAGATACGCAGTATTTT.

Only a few counts were recorded for this clonotype. The CDR3 does not close with the conserved phenylalanine or tryptophan, likely indicating a read error. The limits of the CDR3 on the DNA are not certain, so only TCRdb's listed CDR3 is given. The CDR3 here is CASTRLAGGGETQYFGP. J is TRBJ2-3 and V is TRBV12-3 or TRBV12-4; the table's D call of TRBD2 was not tested on the DNA. The CDR3 spans 17 residues, counting both ends.